This T cell receptor beta chain stems from a study of T-cell memory formation after mild COVID-19. Notes on the study in general: Some clones that responded turned up in pre-infection memory, which suggests that cross-reactive memory joined in. Contracting CD4+ clones sat mainly in CM and EM; CD8+ in EMRA. Clones contracting across day 15 to 85 had a balanced CD4/CD8 profile; later expanding clones leaned CD4+.

Libraries for TCRalpha and TCRbeta carried sample barcodes and unique molecular identifiers via 5'RACE. TCRdb passed the 5' RACE reads through MiXCR, listing each CDR3 protein once. The data contain some 260,000 distinct CDR3 sequences, over 15% of them singletons. Per the germline V gene, CDR1 is MDHEN and CDR2 is SYDVKM. The CDR3 consists of 14 residues. The V end was cut by 3 bases, the J end by 0 bases, with 6 bases between. This clonotype was observed a few times. Its antigen is currently unknown. This TCR came from a man between 18 and 35 years old who had mild COVID-19 (a few samples of this study predate the infection). Cell type and time point are not known. The sequenced sample was PBMCs or a T cell subset sorted from them (not recorded which). The chain uses TRBV28 and TRBJ2-1, with D maybe TRBD1 (5 bases). The CDR3 region is CASSFQGSYNEQFF. For the CDR3, the DNA is TGTGCCAGCAGTTTCCAGGGCTCCTACAATGAGCAGTTCTTC.